These T cell receptor beta chains were read from a single sample in a study of spatial heterogeneity in lung cancer. MiXCR, run by TCRdb on the 5' RACE reads, gives a single entry per CDR3 protein. The sample comprises approximately 11,000 distinct CDR3 sequences, over 9% of which are singletons, and less than 45% rests with the top ten. Sequencing was performed on PBMCs, taken at follow-up. The origin of the receptors is a female donor with early-stage non-small cell lung cancer. Each CDR3 is given with its conserved first and last residue. The D gene is left open where the match is weak. Rows may omit the clone size; those that give it use once, few, many or a size class.

j_call v_call d_call clone_size cdr3_nt cdr3_aa
TRBJ1-4 TRBV7-9 TRBD1 many TGTGCCAGCAGCCCATGGACAGGGAGAGGTGGTGAAAAACTGTTTTTT CASSPWTGRGGEKLFF
TRBJ2-1 TRBV6-4 TRBD2 many TGTGCCAGCAGTGAAGCGGGAGGGGTATTCAGTGAGCAGTTCTTC CASSEAGGVFSEQFF
TRBJ2-2 TRBV7-6 - many TGTGCCAGCAGCGCCCAAGCCGGACAGAAGGGCACCGGGGAGCTGTTTTTT CASSAQAGQKGTGELFF
TRBJ2-3 TRBV9 - - TGTGCCAGCAGCGTAGGTCCGGCTAGCACAGATACGCAGTATTTT CASSVGPASTDTQYF
TRBJ1-2 TRBV30 TRBD1 many TGTGCCTGGCAGCACAGGGGGAACTATGGCTACACCTTC CAWQHRGNYGYTF
TRBJ2-7 TRBV20-1 TRBD2 many TGCAGTGCTAGAGGACTAGCGGAATTCTACGAGCAGTACTTC CSARGLAEFYEQYF
TRBJ1-3 TRBV10-3 - many TGTGCCATCAGTGAGTCGACCAGGCTGTACTCTGGAAACACCATATATTTT CAISESTRLYSGNTIYF
TRBJ2-3 TRBV9 - many TGTGCCAGCAGCGTAGGACCCGGGGCCGATACGCAGTATTTT CASSVGPGADTQYF
TRBJ2-7 TRBV27 - - TGTGCCAGCAGTCCCGCCATATCCTACGAGCAGTACTTC CASSPAISYEQYF
TRBJ1-3 TRBV7-2 - many TGTGCCAGCAGCTCTACCGACAGGGGAAACACCATATATTTT CASSSTDRGNTIYF
TRBJ1-2 TRBV29-1 - few TGCAGCGTTGAAACGGGGACCTATGGCTACACCTTC CSVETGTYGYTF
TRBJ2-1 TRBV20-1 TRBD2 once TGCAGTGCTAGAGTTTCTAGCGGGACGGATGAGCAGTTCTTC CSARVSSGTDEQFF